What follows are 26 T cell receptor beta chains derived from one specimen sequenced in a study of regulatory T cells in long-lasting Graves disease (dated by TCRdb to 2020 to 2023). In the paper's terms, the time point label means: newly diagnosed GD, antithyroid drugs for less than 3 months. RNA was extracted from PBMCs in TRIzol for both TCR sequencing and RNA sequencing. Library preparation was by multiplex PCR. The listed sequencing device is Illumina HiSeq 4000. TCR beta libraries were built with iRepertoire HTBI primers and Arm-PCR amplification of CDR3 regions. Using fastp at Q25 and MiXCR, TCRdb reprocessed the public reads and kept productive beta chains. Duplicate CDR3 protein sequences are folded into a single record with the most common DNA and genes. In this sample the table shows fewer than 500,000 distinct CDR3 sequences, around 15% of which occur a single time. Jointly, the top ten make up less than 15% of the sample.

The data also belong to a second study, concerning T cells in Graves' hyperthyroidism and ophthalmopathy.

The specimen comprised peripheral blood mononuclear cells (PBMCs), sampled at new diagnosis, from a patient treated with antithyroid drugs. All receptors come from a middle-aged man with Graves disease. Donor details come from another sample of the same person, matched by shared clones.

Ten or more counts support this clonotype. This chain connects TRBV20-1 to TRBJ2-3, with 7 bases that match TRBD1. Per germline, CDR1 DFQATT and CDR2 SNEGSKA (reference sequence). The ends lost 8 bases at V and 5 bases at J; junction bases unmatched: 7. The CDR3 is 12 residues long. The CDR3 nucleotides are TGCAGTCCGAGGACAGGAAAAGATACGCAGTATTTT. Translating it yields CSPRTGKDTQYF.

Only a few counts were recorded for this clonotype. The rearrangement links TRBV5-4 to TRBJ1-2, with D tentatively TRBD1 (6 bases). V shed 1 base and J shed 8 bases, with 12 bases lying between them. The length of the CDR3 is 13 residues. CDR1 and CDR2 from the germline V gene are SGHNT and YYREEE (reference sequence). The CDR3 region is CASSLNRELGYTF. Here the CDR3 DNA reads TGTGCCAGCAGCTTGAACAGGGAGTTAGGCTACACCTTC.

This clonotype occurred many times. V gene TRBV24-1 combines with J gene TRBJ2-3; 9 nucleotides match TRBD2. The CDR3 consists of 15 residues. With V trimmed by 6 bases and J by 0 bases, 3 bases remained unmatched. The germline CDR1 and CDR2 sequences are KGHDR and SFDVKD. For the CDR3, the DNA is TGTGCCACCAGTTTGACTAGCGGAAGCACAGATACGCAGTATTTT. The encoded protein is CATSLTSGSTDTQYF.

Ten or more counts support this clonotype. The chain couples TRBV29-1 to TRBJ2-3; 7 bases map to TRBD2. With 6 bases clipped from V and 0 bases from J, the junction kept 9 bases outside the gene matches. Germline lookup yields CDR1 SQVTM and CDR2 ANQGSEA. This CDR3 spans 15 amino acids. DNA for the CDR3: TGCAGCGTGGACACCGGGACTATGAGCACAGATACGCAGTATTTT. This sequence encodes CSVDTGTMSTDTQYF.

With regard to this clonotype: As the CDR3 is not closed by the conserved phenylalanine or tryptophan, this likely results from a read error. The chain carries TRBV6-2 or TRBV6-3 and TRBJ2-7, with 10 positions matching TRBD2. V lost 3 bases and J lost 2; bases outside the gene matches: 4. Germline V gene lookup returns CDR1 MNHEY and CDR2 SVGEGT. The CDR3 consists of 15 residues. CDR3 in DNA: TGTGCCAGCAGTTATCTAGCGGGGGAAGCCTACGAGCAGTACCTC. It yields the protein CASSYLAGEAYEQYL.

In this sample, this clonotype turned up many times. This chain uses TRBV24-1 with TRBJ2-2; 10 bases are a match to TRBD2. The germline CDR1 and CDR2 sequences are KGHDR and SFDVKD. The CDR3 totals 16 residues. The junction had 6 bases not matched to a gene; V was cut back by 3 bases and J by 6 bases. The CDR3 DNA reads as TGTGCCACCAGTGATGTAAGCGGGAGGGCCCCCGGGGAGCTGTTTTTT. This sequence encodes CATSDVSGRAPGELFF.

This clonotype was observed at least ten times. The CDR3 nucleotides read TGCGCCAGCAGTGTGGGACTGTCGTACAATGAGCAGTTCTTC. This translates into CASSVGLSYNEQFF. The chain couples TRBV10-1 to TRBJ2-1, with a weak D call TRBD2 (6 bases). This CDR3 is 14 amino acids long. Per the germline V gene, CDR1 is WNHNN and CDR2 is SYGVQD (reference sequence). The V and J ends lost 4 bases and 4 bases respectively, with 11 bases between them.

This clonotype was recorded a few times. V usage is TRBV4-1 and J usage is TRBJ2-1; 9 bases are shared with TRBD1. This CDR3 has 15 residues. After removal of 5 bases from V and 4 bases from J, the junction contained 6 bases not matched to a gene. Germline V gene sequence: CDR1 MGHRA, CDR2 YSYEKL. The CDR3 sequence is CASSTRQGGYNEQFF. CDR3 in DNA: TGCGCCAGCAGCACTCGACAGGGGGGGTACAATGAGCAGTTCTTC.

The table lists this clonotype with many counts. The chain couples TRBV6-5 to TRBJ1-1; D remains ambiguous. Germline V gives CDR1 MNHEY, CDR2 SVGAGI. The ends were cut back, 2 bases at V and 4 bases at J, with 17 bases in the middle. CDR3 length equals 16 residues. This chain's CDR3 is CASSYRRLPRSTEAFF. In DNA form, the CDR3 reads TGTGCCAGCAGTTACAGGCGGCTACCGAGAAGCACTGAAGCTTTCTTT.

This clonotype was seen repeatedly, ten times or more. J is TRBJ2-7 and V is TRBV27; tentatively, D is TRBD2 (6 bases). The CDR3 has 17 residues. Trimming pared 3 bases from V and 7 bases from J, leaving 25 bases between. Germline V gene data show CDR1 as MNHEY and CDR2 as SMNVEV (reference sequence). The CDR3 sequence is CASSFFGGIRDGREQYF. DNA for the CDR3: TGTGCCAGCAGTTTTTTCGGCGGGATCCGCGATGGGCGGGAGCAGTACTTC.

In its sample, this clonotype was seen many times. This chain uses TRBV24-1 with TRBJ2-1; tentatively, D is TRBD1 (5 bases). From germline, CDR1 is KGHDR and CDR2 SFDVKD. V lost 7 bases and J 4 bases, leaving 19 bases between the germline ends. The CDR3 runs to 16 residues. The CDR3 spells CATSPTDSDEYNEQFF. The CDR3 region has the DNA TGTGCCACCAGCCCTACCGACAGTGATGAATACAATGAGCAGTTCTTC.

At least ten counts were recorded for this clonotype. This chain connects TRBV20-1 to TRBJ2-7; no reliable D call. CDR1 and CDR2 from the germline V gene are DFQATT and SNEGSKA (reference sequence). V was cut by 3 bases and J by 2 bases, with 11 bases left in between. This CDR3 contains 13 residues. CDR3 in DNA: TGCAGTGCTAGCCCAGCGCCTACCTACGAGCAGTACTTC. Encoded protein: CSASPAPTYEQYF.

This clonotype was observed many times. The V call is TRBV6-2 or TRBV6-3, the J call TRBJ2-1; D may be TRBD1 or TRBD2 (5 bases each). The length of the CDR3 is 14 residues. Germline-derived CDR1 and CDR2 are MNHEY and SVGEGT. With 6 bases removed from V and 4 bases from J, the gap between germline ends came to 13 bases. This CDR3 is CASRPGPEYNEQFF. CDR3 in DNA: TGTGCCAGCAGACCGGGACCAGAATACAATGAGCAGTTCTTC.

The CDR3 reads CASNLAGAGMGGELFF. The CDR3 DNA reads as TGTGCCAGCAACCTAGCGGGAGCAGGAATGGGCGGGGAGCTGTTTTTT. The chain carries TRBV12-3 or TRBV12-4 and TRBJ2-2; 10 bases agree with TRBD2. The CDR3 has 16 residues. V gave up 7 bases and J gave up 7 bases; unmatched junction bases: 12.

Ten or more counts support this clonotype. This chain uses TRBV7-9 with TRBJ2-5; the D gene is possibly TRBD1 (7 bases). Germline V gives CDR1 SEHNR, CDR2 FQNEAQ (reference sequence). CDR3 length equals 17 residues. V was trimmed by 1 base and J by 4 bases, leaving 19 bases between them. CDR3 DNA sequence: TGTGCCAGCAGCTTAGTGCGGGGACAGCCCATAGGAGAGACCCAGTACTTC. Protein: CASSLVRGQPIGETQYF.

The V and J genes are TRBV19 and TRBJ1-2; 7 nucleotides line up with TRBD1. This CDR3 is 14 amino acids long. With V trimmed by 3 bases and J by 2 bases, 3 bases remained unmatched. Germline CDR1 LNHDA, CDR2 SQIVND (reference sequence). The CDR3 DNA reads as TGTGCCAGTAGTATGGCGGGACAGAACTATGGCTACACCTTC. Its translation is CASSMAGQNYGYTF.

Ten or more counts support this clonotype. The genes are TRBV5-1 and TRBJ1-1; D gene ambiguous. This CDR3 has 15 residues. Trimming took off 4 bases at V and 0 bases at J, with 13 bases between the two ends. The germline CDR1 and CDR2 sequences are SGHRS and YFSETQ. CDR3 in amino acids: CASSPRANLNTEAFF. DNA for the CDR3: TGCGCCAGCAGCCCCCGGGCCAATTTGAACACTGAAGCTTTCTTT. The whole variable domain, remainder taken from reference TRBV5-1 and TRBJ1-1, is KAGVTQTPRYLIKTRGQQVTLSCSPISGHRSVSWYQQTPGQGLQFLFEYFSETQRNKGNFPGRFSGRQFSNSRSEMNVSTLELGDSALYLCASSPRANLNTEAFFGQGTRLTVV.

Only a few counts were recorded for this clonotype. The chain employs TRBV9 and TRBJ1-1; possibly TRBD1 for D (6 bases). The CDR3 spans 18 residues. CDR1 is SGDLS and CDR2 is YYNGEE in the germline V gene. Trimming shortened V by 4 bases and J by 1 base, and 23 bases separated the two germline ends. This CDR3 reads CASSPRGAFTGRNTEAFF. The CDR3 DNA reads TGTGCCAGCAGCCCACGCGGGGCCTTTACAGGGCGGAACACTGAAGCTTTCTTT.

The V gene is TRBV4-1, the J gene TRBJ2-1; TRBD2 might be the D (6 bases). Germline-derived CDR1 and CDR2 are MGHRA and YSYEKL. V gave up 4 bases and J gave up 3 bases, with 13 bases separating them. This CDR3 spans 15 amino acids. The CDR3 DNA reads TGCGCCAGCAGCCCCGATCGGGGGAACTACAATGAGCAGTTCTTC. It specifies CASSPDRGNYNEQFF.

The chain links TRBV6-1 to TRBJ2-7, with D tentatively TRBD1 or TRBD2 (5 bases each). The CDR3 sequence is 15 residues long. Trimming stripped 5 bases from V and 3 bases from J, with 17 bases between. CDR1 is MNHNS, CDR2 SASEGT, per germline. For the CDR3, the DNA is TGTGCCAGCAGTCTTGGGACGGGGATTTACTACGAGCAGTACTTC. As protein: CASSLGTGIYYEQYF.

This clonotype was found a few times. This chain links TRBV9 with TRBJ2-5; tentatively, D is TRBD2 (5 bases). V was pared by 0 bases and J by 5 bases, with 14 bases between. Germline V gives CDR1 SGDLS, CDR2 YYNGEE. The CDR3 covers 15 residues. The CDR3 DNA sequence: TGTGCCAGCAGCGTAGGGCCTAGCTTCGACGAGACCCAGTACTTC. Translation gives CASSVGPSFDETQYF.

This clonotype has a count of ten or more. This chain joins TRBV28 and TRBJ2-1; 8 nucleotides line up with TRBD1. Germline trimming cut 4 bases from V and 1 base from J; bases unmatched to any gene: 3. This CDR3 is 15 amino acids long. Germline assignment: CDR1 MDHEN and CDR2 SYDVKM. CDR3 bases: TGTGCCAGCAGTTCCGACAGGGGATCCTACAATGAGCAGTTCTTC. This translates into CASSSDRGSYNEQFF.

This clonotype has at least ten counts. The chain joins TRBV20-1 to TRBJ2-3; D is unresolved. The CDR3 length is 14 residues. V was pared by 2 bases and J by 0 bases, with 9 bases between. The germline V gene encodes CDR1 DFQATT and CDR2 SNEGSKA (reference sequence). The CDR3 DNA is TGCAGTGCTAGACAGGACCCTAGCACAGATACGCAGTATTTT. Translating it yields CSARQDPSTDTQYF.

The rearrangement uses TRBV7-2 and TRBJ2-3, with 7 bases matching TRBD2. Germline V lookup: CDR1 SGHTA, CDR2 FQGNSA. The CDR3 contains 16 residues. J was trimmed by 2 bases and V by 4 bases; bases with no gene match: 9. The CDR3 reads CASSSASSGYTDTQYF. In nucleotides, the CDR3 is TGTGCCAGCAGCTCCGCATCTAGCGGTTACACAGATACGCAGTATTTT.

The chain joins TRBV20-1 to TRBJ2-1; TRBD2 matches 12 bases. The CDR3 has 14 residues. Germline CDR1 and CDR2: DFQATT and SNEGSKA (reference sequence). Germline trimming cut 4 bases from V and 5 bases from J; bases unmatched to any gene: 3. Here the CDR3 reads CSAKRLAGDNEQFF. The CDR3, as DNA: TGCAGTGCTAAGAGACTAGCGGGAGACAATGAGCAGTTCTTC.

This clonotype was recorded at least ten times. This chain joins TRBV11-1 and TRBJ2-6; D unresolved. Germline V lookup: CDR1 SGHAT, CDR2 FQDESV (reference sequence). The CDR3 extends over 17 amino acids. The germline V and J ends were trimmed by 2 bases and 0 bases, with 11 bases remaining between them. DNA of the CDR3: TGTGCCAGCAGCTTATCTGGCAGGAGCTCTGGGGCCAACGTCCTGACTTTC. It codes for CASSLSGRSSGANVLTF.